This entry lists 24 T cell receptor beta chains sequenced from one sample in a study of glioma-infiltrating T cells after dendritic cell vaccination. As to time point: after dendritic cell vaccination, including at tumor progression/relapse. Sequencing was performed with immunoSEQ multiplex PCR; in TCRdb, only in-frame clones are kept and a portion is missing. This table holds about 100,000 clones, 80% found once. The starting material was blood, obtained after dendritic cell vaccination. Receptors originate from a human donor with glioblastoma.

This clone appeared a few times. The chain combines TRBV7-2 with TRBJ2-1, with TRBD2 matching 9 bases. The germline V gene has CDR1 SGHTA and CDR2 FQGNSA. There are 16 residues in the CDR3. V lost 1 base and J lost 3; bases outside the gene matches: 4. The chain's CDR3 is CASSLVRLAVYNEQFF. In DNA form, the CDR3 reads TGTGCCAGCAGCTTAGTAAGACTAGCGGTCTACAATGAGCAGTTCTTC.

V usage is TRBV19 and J usage is TRBJ2-7; 7 bases line up with TRBD2. The length of the CDR3 is 17 residues. V was clipped by 3 bases and J by 0 bases; unmatched bases: 11. CDR1 and CDR2 (germline): LNHDA, SQIVND (reference sequence). The CDR3 DNA reads TGTGCCAGTAGTATCCGGGCGGGAGTCCCGATCTCCTACGAGCAGTACTTC. Translating it yields CASSIRAGVPISYEQYF. The whole variable domain, remainder taken from reference TRBV19 and TRBJ2-7, is DGGITQSPKYLFRKEGQNVTLSCEQNLNHDAMYWYRQDPGQGLRLIYYSQIVNDFQKGDIAEGYSVSREKKESFPLTVTSAQKNPTAFYLCASSIRAGVPISYEQYFGPGTRLTVT.

V gene TRBV29-1 combines with J gene TRBJ1-1, with D maybe TRBD1 (5 bases). The CDR3 sequence is 16 residues long. Germline V gene lookup returns CDR1 SQVTM and CDR2 ANQGSEA. The ends were cut back, 4 bases at V and 0 bases at J, with 18 bases in the middle. For the CDR3, the DNA is TGCAGCGTTGGCCTTGTAGCAGGGTATCTGAACACTGAAGCTTTCTTT. Translating gives CSVGLVAGYLNTEAFF.

J is TRBJ2-7 and V is TRBV2; 10 bases are a match to TRBD2. The CDR3 is 15 amino acids. From germline, CDR1 is SNHLY and CDR2 FYNNEI. V shed 6 bases, J shed 7 bases, and the junction held 12 bases outside the gene matches. This chain's CDR3 is CASRRWTSGLLEQYF. CDR3 nucleotides: TGTGCCAGCAGGAGATGGACTAGCGGCCTTCTGGAGCAGTACTTC.

The genes are TRBV19 and TRBJ1-1, with D maybe TRBD1 (5 bases). Germline V lookup: CDR1 LNHDA, CDR2 SQIVND (reference sequence). V shed 2 bases and J shed 9 bases, with 19 bases lying between them. This CDR3 comprises 15 residues. For the CDR3, the DNA is TGTGCCAGTAGTATACAACCTAGGGGCCAGGACCAAGCTTTCTTT. Its translation: CASSIQPRGQDQAFF.

V and J are TRBV5-1 and TRBJ2-1; 11 bases align to TRBD2. The trim removed 4 bases at V and 5 bases at J, leaving 5 bases unmatched. The germline V gene encodes CDR1 SGHRS and CDR2 YFSETQ. This CDR3 spans 15 amino acids. CDR3 nucleotide sequence: TGCGCCAGCAGCACTACTAGCGGGGGCCACAATGAGCAGTTCTTC. Protein: CASSTTSGGHNEQFF.

The chain links TRBV19 to TRBJ1-2, with D maybe TRBD1 (6 bases). This CDR3 has 16 residues. CDR1 and CDR2 (germline): LNHDA, SQIVND (reference sequence). Trimming left V 5 bases short and J 8 bases short, with 24 bases between. The CDR3 DNA follows: TGTGCCAGTAGTCCTAGATTGGTACAGGGAAGAGGAGGCTACACCTTC. Its translation is CASSPRLVQGRGGYTF.

This chain uses TRBV15 with TRBJ2-6, with 8 bases that match TRBD1. Germline values: CDR1 LNHNV, CDR2 YYDKDF (reference sequence). Trimming took 4 bases from V and 0 from J; bases not matched to a gene: 5. The CDR3 spans 17 residues. DNA for the CDR3: TGTGCCACCAGCAAGGGACAGGAGCTCTCTGGGGCCAACGTCCTGACTTTC. This encodes CATSKGQELSGANVLTF.

This clone was counted once. The chain combines TRBV6-5 with TRBJ1-1; perhaps TRBD1 as D (5 bases). Trimming removed 4 bases at V and 5 bases at J, with 8 bases between. The V gene's germline CDR1 is MNHEY and CDR2 SVGAGI. The CDR3 sequence is 12 residues long. The CDR3 DNA reads TGTGCCAGCAGTTGGCAGGGTACTGAAGCTTTCTTT. Its translation is CASSWQGTEAFF.

The chain uses TRBV5-1 and TRBJ2-2, with D possibly matching TRBD1 (8 bases). V was clipped by 0 bases and J by 5 bases, with 17 bases between them. Germline V gene data show CDR1 as SGHRS and CDR2 as YFSETQ. The CDR3 has 17 residues. The CDR3 is CASSLAGGTGDTGELFF. As DNA, the CDR3 is TGCGCCAGCAGCTTGGCCGGGGGGACAGGTGATACCGGGGAGCTGTTTTTT.

This chain links TRBV9 with TRBJ2-1, with 9 bases lining up with TRBD2. This CDR3 has 18 residues. Trimming took 1 base from V and 10 from J; bases not matched to a gene: 18. Germline-derived CDR1 and CDR2 are SGDLS and YYNGEE. The DNA of the CDR3 is TGTGCCAGCAGCGTAATGGCTGGGCTAGCGGGGACCGAGGGGGAGCAGTTCTTC. Its protein is CASSVMAGLAGTEGEQFF.

This sequence joins TRBV6-5 and TRBJ2-7, with 7 bases matching TRBD1. The ends lost 6 bases at V and 1 base at J; junction bases unmatched: 9. The CDR3 runs to 15 residues. CDR1 and CDR2 from the germline V gene are MNHEY and SVGAGI. The chain's CDR3 is CASSPYRGSSYEQYF. CDR3 nucleotide sequence: TGTGCCAGCAGCCCATACAGGGGCTCGTCCTACGAGCAGTACTTC.

The rearrangement uses TRBV29-1 and TRBJ1-2; D uncertain. This CDR3 region has 13 residues. Per the germline V gene, CDR1 is SQVTM and CDR2 is ANQGSEA. Trimming took 3 bases from V and 0 from J, leaving 8 bases between them. CDR3 sequence: CSVERIPNYGYTF. The CDR3 DNA is TGCAGCGTTGAGAGGATTCCTAACTATGGCTACACCTTC.

The chain has TRBV6-5 and TRBJ2-1; 9 bases line up with TRBD2. J gave up 3 bases and V 2 bases, and 2 bases lay outside the gene matches. The CDR3 sequence is 15 residues long. Germline loops: CDR1 MNHEY, CDR2 SVGAGI. The CDR3 nucleotides are TGTGCCAGCAGTTACGAGCGGGGGGACTACAATGAGCAGTTCTTC. Encoded protein: CASSYERGDYNEQFF.

This clone was seen only a few times. The V and J genes are TRBV11-2 and TRBJ1-4, with TRBD1 matching over 7 bases. The J segment lost 6 bases and the V segment lost 1 base, leaving 8 bases of the junction unmatched. This CDR3 is built from 16 residues. CDR1 is SGHAT, CDR2 FQNNGV, per germline. The CDR3 DNA follows: TGTGCCAGCAGCTTAGCATCCCCCAGGGGGGATGAAAAACTGTTTTTT. Amino acid sequence: CASSLASPRGDEKLFF.

The CDR3 sequence: CASSLRQGNTEAFF. CDR3 bases: TGTGCCAGCAGCTTGCGACAGGGGAACACTGAAGCTTTCTTT. This chain uses TRBV5-6 with TRBJ1-1; 7 positions agree with TRBD1. Germline values: CDR1 SGHDT, CDR2 YYEEEE. V shed 1 base and J 1 base; nucleotides not matched to a gene: 1. This CDR3 has 14 residues.

This chain uses TRBV30 with TRBJ2-5; D call uncertain. V lost 2 bases and J 0 bases, leaving 4 bases between the germline ends. The CDR3 extends over 12 amino acids. CDR1 and CDR2 from the germline V gene are GTSNPN and SVGIG (reference sequence). CDR3 region: CAWSRYQETQYF. The CDR3 region has the DNA TGTGCCTGGAGTCGGTACCAAGAGACCCAGTACTTC.

This clone was observed a handful of times. This chain uses TRBV29-1 with TRBJ2-7, with D perhaps TRBD1 (5 bases). CDR1 SQVTM and CDR2 ANQGSEA come from the germline V gene. The CDR3 loop spans 12 amino acids. Trimming cost V 3 bases and J 2 bases, with 8 bases left between them. The CDR3 DNA reads as TGCAGCGTTGAGGGGCAGGCCTACGAGCAGTACTTC. Amino acid sequence: CSVEGQAYEQYF.

The chain employs TRBV30 and TRBJ2-1, with 9 bases that match TRBD2. The germline gives CDR1 GTSNPN, CDR2 SVGIG (reference sequence). The CDR3 extends over 14 amino acids. The V gene end was trimmed by 2 bases and the J gene end by 5 bases; junction bases not matched to a gene: 4. CDR3 coding DNA: TGTGCCTGGAGTTCGGGACTAGCTAACAATGAGCAGTTCTTC. Encoded protein: CAWSSGLANNEQFF.

The chain is built from TRBV5-6 and TRBJ1-2, with D unresolved. This CDR3 is built from 14 residues. Trimming removed 4 bases from V and 2 bases from J, with 12 bases in between. Germline V lookup: CDR1 SGHDT, CDR2 YYEEEE. This chain's CDR3 is CASSAGLGNYGYTF. The CDR3 nucleotides are TGTGCCAGCAGCGCTGGACTGGGGAACTATGGCTACACCTTC.

The chain is built from TRBV27 and TRBJ1-2; 8 bases are shared with TRBD1. The CDR3 has 15 amino acids. V lost 8 bases, J lost 3 bases, and 11 bases stayed unmatched. CDR1 is MNHEY, CDR2 SMNVEV, per germline (reference sequence). The CDR3 DNA reads TGTGCCAGCGCCTTGACAGGGGACCATTACTATGGCTACACCTTC. Protein sequence: CASALTGDHYYGYTF.

This clone has a handful of counts. V and J are TRBV18 and TRBJ2-5, with TRBD2 matching 9 bases. The CDR3 loop spans 15 amino acids. CDR1 is KGHSH, CDR2 LQKENI, per germline. J lost 4 bases, V lost 3 bases, and 6 bases had no gene match. The CDR3: CASSPARGGPETQYF. Written as DNA, the CDR3 is TGTGCCAGCTCACCTGCGCGGGGGGGCCCAGAGACCCAGTACTTC.

V is TRBV5-6 and J is TRBJ2-7, with D perhaps matching TRBD2 (5 bases). Germline assignment: CDR1 SGHDT and CDR2 YYEEEE. The CDR3 totals 14 residues. Trimming left V 0 bases short and J 7 bases short, with 14 bases between. This CDR3 is CASSLGGLLREQYF. As DNA, the CDR3 is TGTGCCAGCAGCTTGGGAGGGCTCCTACGAGAGCAGTACTTC.

The V and J genes are TRBV18 and TRBJ2-1, with 8 bases fitting TRBD1. Germline V CDR1 and CDR2: KGHSH, LQKENI. The CDR3 sequence is 15 residues long. V gave up 2 bases and J gave up 3 bases; unmatched junction bases: 3. Written as DNA, the CDR3 is TGTGCCAGCTCACCAGGGACAGGTCTCTACAATGAGCAGTTCTTC. This translates into CASSPGTGLYNEQFF.